A single sample is the source of the 27 T cell receptor beta chains below, sequenced in a study of control samples from healthy donors and cancer patients (dated by TCRdb to about 2020). Library method: the immunoSEQ multiplex PCR assay. TCRdb carries this immuneACCESS record with in-frame sequences only. Its versions omit some clonotypes, under half of them owing to an unresolved V gene in the studies checked, with the rest unexplained. The sample table contains more than 85,000 clones; only one count was recorded for 70% to 85% of them. 38% of the sample goes to the ten largest clones. Input material: PBMCs. The receptor set was obtained from a man in his sixties or seventies with lung cancer.

The rearrangement joins TRBV6-5 to TRBJ1-3; D unclear. From germline, CDR1 is MNHEY and CDR2 SVGAGI. V was cut by 0 bases and J by 0 bases, with 9 bases left in between. The CDR3 runs to 16 residues. This chain's CDR3 is CASSYSWGGSGNTIYF. Here the CDR3 DNA reads TGTGCCAGCAGTTACTCGTGGGGAGGCTCTGGAAACACCATATATTTT.

The gene calls are TRBV11-3 and TRBJ1-3, with no clear D. The germline V gene encodes CDR1 SGHNT and CDR2 YENEEA. There are 16 residues in the CDR3. Trimming removed 0 bases from V and 0 bases from J, with 9 bases in between. CDR3 DNA sequence: TGTGCCAGCAGCTTAGATCTCCCGGGCTCTGGAAACACCATATATTTT. This gives the protein CASSLDLPGSGNTIYF.

The V and J genes are TRBV23-1 and TRBJ2-3; D uncertain. TRBV23-1 is flagged as an ORF with uncertain function. CDR3 size: 17 residues. Trimming took 1 base from V and 2 from J, leaving 16 bases between them. As DNA, the CDR3 is TGCGCCAGCAGTCAATTGGCTAGAGCAGGCTACACAGATACGCAGTATTTT. Residues: CASSQLARAGYTDTQYF.

This clone showed up just once. The rearrangement uses TRBV4-3 and TRBJ1-5; no clear D gene. V was pared by 0 bases and J by 5 bases, with 5 bases between. Germline lookup yields CDR1 LGHNA and CDR2 YSLEER. The CDR3 is made up of 13 amino acids. Written as DNA, the CDR3 is TGCGCCAGCAGCCAAGATTGGGATCAGCCCCAGCATTTT. Amino acid sequence: CASSQDWDQPQHF.

The gene calls are TRBV9 and TRBJ2-2; weak D call: TRBD2 (6 bases). Germline CDR1 and CDR2: SGDLS and YYNGEE. The V and J ends lost 0 bases and 3 bases respectively, with 12 bases between them. This CDR3 has 16 amino acids. CDR3 coding DNA: TGTGCCAGCAGCGTAGGGGTGACGGGGGACACCGGGGAGCTGTTTTTT. Translated, it gives CASSVGVTGDTGELFF.

CDR3 bases: TGTGCCAGCAGCCGGCTCAATGTACCGGGACAGGGGTTTTCACCCCTCCACTTT. This gives the protein CASSRLNVPGQGFSPLHF. This chain uses TRBV3-1 (or the pseudogene TRBV3-2) with TRBJ1-6; 10 bases match TRBD1. Germline V gene sequence: CDR1 LGHDT, CDR2 YNNKEL (reference sequence). The CDR3 extends over 18 amino acids. Trimming took 4 bases from V and 9 from J; bases not matched to a gene: 15.

This clone has a count of ten or more. V and J are TRBV18 and TRBJ2-7; 8 positions agree with TRBD1. This CDR3 is 14 amino acids long. V was clipped by 3 bases and J by 3 bases; unmatched bases: 4. Germline V CDR1 and CDR2: KGHSH, LQKENI. In DNA, the CDR3 is TGTGCCAGCTCACCTCGACAGGGGCTCTACGAGCAGTACTTC. As protein: CASSPRQGLYEQYF.

The gene calls are TRBV21-1 and TRBJ2-1; the table's D call, TRBD1, was not checked against the DNA. TRBV21-1 represents a pseudogene. CDR3 length: 18 residues. The CDR3 nucleotides are TGTGCCAGCAGCAAAGTTGCCCAGGGGGGCCTCGCCTACAATGAGCAGTTCTTC. Translated: CASSKVAQGGLAYNEQFF.

The sample holds many counts of this clone. The rearrangement links TRBV7-9 to TRBJ2-7; D unresolved. The germline gives CDR1 SEHNR, CDR2 FQNEAQ (reference sequence). CDR3 length: 11 residues. Trimming cost V 3 bases and J 2 bases, with 2 bases left between them. The CDR3 bases are TGTGCCAGCAGCTTCACCTACGAGCAGTACTTC. Protein product: CASSFTYEQYF.

A note on this clone: At one of its ends the junction is not consistent with the germline gene, which may arise from a read error. The V gene is TRBV2, the J gene TRBJ2-7; the D call may be TRBD1 or TRBD2 (5 bases each). CDR1 is SNHLY and CDR2 is FYNNEI in the germline V gene. CDR3 size: 10 residues. CDR3 coding DNA: TGTGCGAGCAATTATGGGGGGCAGTACTTC. It translates to CASNYGGQYF.

The V and J genes are TRBV30 and TRBJ1-6; TRBD1 aligns across 11 bases. This CDR3 comprises 14 residues. The germline CDR1 and CDR2 sequences are GTSNPN and SVGIG (reference sequence). J gave up 10 bases and V 2 bases, and 4 bases lay outside the gene matches. The CDR3 spells CAWSRDRGGSPLHF. The CDR3 DNA follows: TGTGCCTGGAGTCGGGACAGGGGGGGATCACCCCTCCACTTT.

This clone came up a few times. This chain uses TRBV18 with TRBJ2-1, with D perhaps matching TRBD1 (7 bases). Trimming left V 0 bases short and J 6 bases short, with 24 bases between. The germline gives CDR1 KGHSH, CDR2 LQKENI. CDR3 length equals 19 residues. In DNA form, the CDR3 reads TGTGCCAGCTCACCACCGAGAGGTGCGGCAGGGGGGCAAGGCAATGAGCAGTTCTTC. Its protein is CASSPPRGAAGGQGNEQFF.

This clone was recorded only once. The rearrangement links TRBV4-1 to TRBJ2-3, with D uncertain. CDR3 length: 15 amino acids. The germline V gene encodes CDR1 MGHRA and CDR2 YSYEKL. Trimming shortened V by 4 bases and J by 0 bases, and 11 bases separated the two germline ends. As DNA, the CDR3 is TGCGCCAGCAGCCTTAGCACTCCTAGCACAGATACGCAGTATTTT. This codes for CASSLSTPSTDTQYF.

The chain has TRBV5-4 and TRBJ2-2; 7 bases match TRBD1. Germline values: CDR1 SGHNT, CDR2 YYREEE (reference sequence). This CDR3 is 15 amino acids long. J was trimmed by 4 bases and V by 2 bases; bases with no gene match: 5. For the CDR3, the DNA is TGTGCCAGCAGCTTAAGACAGGGAAGCACCGGGGAGCTGTTTTTT. Its protein product is CASSLRQGSTGELFF.

The CDR3 DNA is TGCGCCAGCAGCGTCGGACGGATTAGCTATGGCTACACCTTC. Amino acids: CASSVGRISYGYTF. The J gene is TRBJ1-2, the V gene TRBV5-1; D is unclear. There are 14 residues in the CDR3. The germline CDR1 and CDR2 sequences are SGHRS and YFSETQ. V lost 4 bases and J lost 4, with 14 bases in between. Full variable domain (remainder filled in from reference TRBV5-1 and TRBJ1-2): KAGVTQTPRYLIKTRGQQVTLSCSPISGHRSVSWYQQTPGQGLQFLFEYFSETQRNKGNFPGRFSGRQFSNSRSEMNVSTLELGDSALYLCASSVGRISYGYTFGSGTRLTVV.

The CDR3, as DNA: TGTGCCAGCTCTAGGGACAGGGGAGTCCGGAACACTGAAGCTTTCTTT. Its protein product is CASSRDRGVRNTEAFF. The chain is built from TRBV18 and TRBJ1-1, with 10 bases lining up with TRBD1. Germline V gene lookup returns CDR1 KGHSH and CDR2 LQKENI. Trimming removed 6 bases from V and 1 base from J; junction bases left unmatched: 8. The CDR3 has 16 residues.

CDR3 DNA: TGTGCCAGCAGCCTATTTGGGACAGGGGCCTACGAGCAGTACTTC. It is translated as CASSLFGTGAYEQYF. The chain recombines TRBV14 with TRBJ2-7; 10 bases are a match to TRBD1. Looked up from germline, CDR1 is SGHDN and CDR2 is FVKESK. V trimming: 4 bases; J trimming: 2 bases; junction bases outside the gene matches: 5. The CDR3 extends over 15 amino acids.

The chain couples TRBV29-1 to TRBJ1-5; no clear D gene. This CDR3 has 13 amino acids. Germline CDR1 reads SQVTM; CDR2 reads ANQGSEA. The V end lost 4 bases, the J end lost 5 bases, and 12 bases lay between the germline ends. The CDR3 is CSVGVRGDQPQHF. As DNA, the CDR3 is TGCAGCGTTGGCGTACGTGGAGATCAGCCCCAGCATTTT.

The J gene is TRBJ1-2, the V gene TRBV19; D not certain. Germline-derived CDR1 and CDR2 are LNHDA and SQIVND (reference sequence). V dropped 3 bases and J dropped 4 bases, with 15 bases sitting between them. This CDR3 is 15 amino acids long. The CDR3 region has the DNA TGTGCCAGTAGTATGGGCTCACCTCATCTCTATGGCTACACCTTC. This translates into CASSMGSPHLYGYTF.

The chain links TRBV6-5 to TRBJ2-2; no definite D call. CDR1 is MNHEY, CDR2 SVGAGI, per germline. CDR3 length: 15 amino acids. V was clipped by 8 bases and J by 1 base, with 14 bases between them. Here the CDR3 DNA reads TGTGCCAGCCACCCTTCCTGGGGGAACACCGGGGAGCTGTTTTTT. It is translated as CASHPSWGNTGELFF.

The V and J genes are TRBV19 and TRBJ1-3; a weak D match, TRBD1 (5 bases). Germline lookup yields CDR1 LNHDA and CDR2 SQIVND (reference sequence). The CDR3 length is 14 residues. V was trimmed by 7 bases and J by 3 bases, leaving 13 bases between them. The CDR3 sequence: CASTLRGGGNTIYF. Here the CDR3 DNA reads TGTGCCAGTACTCTTCGGGGCGGTGGAAACACCATATATTTT. Looking up the rest from reference TRBV19 and TRBJ1-3 gives the full variable domain: DGGITQSPKYLFRKEGQNVTLSCEQNLNHDAMYWYRQDPGQGLRLIYYSQIVNDFQKGDIAEGYSVSREKKESFPLTVTSAQKNPTAFYLCASTLRGGGNTIYFGEGSWLTVV.

This sequence joins TRBV7-9 and TRBJ2-4, with 7 bases that match TRBD1. The CDR3 is made up of 19 amino acids. V shed 1 base, J shed 1 base, and the junction held 13 bases outside the gene matches. Germline values: CDR1 SEHNR, CDR2 FQNEAQ (reference sequence). The CDR3 sequence is CASSLEGARVSLAKNIQYF. CDR3 sequence (DNA): TGTGCCAGCAGCTTAGAGGGGGCTCGGGTTTCTTTGGCCAAAAACATTCAGTACTTC.

V and J are TRBV5-6 and TRBJ1-2; a weak D match, TRBD1 (5 bases). Trimming pared 5 bases from V and 1 base from J, leaving 21 bases between. The CDR3 totals 17 residues. Germline assignment: CDR1 SGHDT and CDR2 YYEEEE. The CDR3 reads CASRLFHLSRVNYGYTF. CDR3 sequence (DNA): TGTGCCAGCAGGTTATTCCACCTCTCCAGGGTTAACTATGGCTACACCTTC.

The V gene is TRBV9, the J gene TRBJ1-2; TRBD1 agrees at 11 bases. The V gene end was trimmed by 3 bases and the J gene end by 7 bases; junction bases not matched to a gene: 5. This CDR3 has 14 amino acids. From germline, CDR1 is SGDLS and CDR2 YYNGEE. The CDR3 is CASSAIGTGGGYTF. The CDR3 DNA reads as TGTGCCAGCAGCGCAATTGGGACAGGGGGTGGCTACACCTTC.

The rearrangement joins TRBV4-1 to TRBJ1-4; TRBD1 matches 10 bases. Germline V gives CDR1 MGHRA, CDR2 YSYEKL. This CDR3 spans 16 amino acids. The V segment lost 4 bases and the J segment 0 bases; nucleotides outside the gene matches: 2. In nucleotides, the CDR3 is TGCGCCAGCAGCCGGGACAGGGGATCAACTAATGAAAAACTGTTTTTT. Encoded protein: CASSRDRGSTNEKLFF.

J is TRBJ1-5 and V is TRBV6-1; D uncertain. In germline, CDR1 is MNHNS, CDR2 SASEGT. Trimming cost V 1 base and J 0 bases, with 7 bases left between them. The length of the CDR3 is 15 residues. CDR3 protein: CASSEEGLSNQPQHF. CDR3 bases: TGTGCCAGCAGTGAAGAAGGCCTTAGCAATCAGCCCCAGCATTTT.

Only one count was recorded for this clone. V is TRBV24-1 and J is TRBJ2-2; tentative D call: TRBD1 (6 bases). Trimming took off 5 bases at V and 4 bases at J, with 10 bases between the two ends. This CDR3 comprises 14 residues. The germline CDR1 and CDR2 sequences are KGHDR and SFDVKD. The CDR3, as DNA: TGTGCCACCAGTGGGGGGCGAGGCACCGGGGAGCTGTTTTTT. Protein sequence: CATSGGRGTGELFF.